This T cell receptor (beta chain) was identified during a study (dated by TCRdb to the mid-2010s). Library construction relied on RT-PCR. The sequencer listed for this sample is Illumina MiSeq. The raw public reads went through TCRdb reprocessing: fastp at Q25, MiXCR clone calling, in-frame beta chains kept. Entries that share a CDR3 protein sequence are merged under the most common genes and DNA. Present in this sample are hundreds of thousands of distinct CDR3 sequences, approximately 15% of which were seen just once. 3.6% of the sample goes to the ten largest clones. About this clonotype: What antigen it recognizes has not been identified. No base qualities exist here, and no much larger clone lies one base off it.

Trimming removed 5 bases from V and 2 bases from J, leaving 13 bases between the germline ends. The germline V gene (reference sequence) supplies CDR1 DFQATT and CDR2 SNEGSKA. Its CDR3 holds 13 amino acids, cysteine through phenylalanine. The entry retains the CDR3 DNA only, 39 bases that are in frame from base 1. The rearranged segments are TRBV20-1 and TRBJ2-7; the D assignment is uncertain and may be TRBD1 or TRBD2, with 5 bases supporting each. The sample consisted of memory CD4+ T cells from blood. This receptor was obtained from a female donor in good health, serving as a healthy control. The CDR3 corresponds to CSAQGLRAYEQYF. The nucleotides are TGCAGTGCTCAGGGATTGAGGGCCTACGAGCAGTACTTC.